These 10 T cell receptor beta chains were sequenced from one sample in a study of graft-versus-host responses after intestinal transplantation. Assay: immunoSEQ multiplex PCR; the TCRdb copy retains only in-frame clones and omits some. The data show 24,000 or so clones, approximately 82% seen once. The sequencing used PBMCs, collected almost 29 days after intestinal transplant. Source of these receptors: a human patient who received an intestinal transplant, so some T cells may come from the graft donor.

CDR3 sequence: CASRQNGQGAEEAFF. The CDR3 bases are TGTGCCAGCAGACAAAATGGACAGGGGGCTGAGGAAGCTTTCTTT. This chain joins TRBV7-2 and TRBJ1-1; 11 nucleotides align to TRBD1. Trimming cost V 6 bases and J 8 bases; bases outside gene matches: 11. Germline values: CDR1 SGHTA, CDR2 FQGNSA. The CDR3 has 15 residues.

The genes are TRBV4-2 and TRBJ2-4; unclear D gene. The CDR3 is made up of 16 amino acids. Deletions cut 1 base from V and 3 bases from J, with 13 bases between. Germline CDR1 is LGHNA and CDR2 is YNFKEQ. CDR3 protein: CASSQAGPTLKNIQYF. Here the CDR3 DNA reads TGTGCCAGCAGCCAAGCTGGGCCAACACTCAAAAACATTCAGTACTTC.

The chain is built from TRBV27 and TRBJ1-2; weak D call: TRBD1 (5 bases). This CDR3 comprises 13 residues. Per the germline V gene, CDR1 is MNHEY and CDR2 is SMNVEV (reference sequence). V was trimmed by 5 bases and J by 8 bases, leaving 15 bases between them. The CDR3 sequence is CASSPDGGNGYTF. The CDR3 DNA reads TGTGCCAGCAGTCCAGATGGGGGGAACGGCTACACCTTC.

The rearrangement uses TRBV18 and TRBJ2-2, with no clear D. Germline V gene lookup returns CDR1 KGHSH and CDR2 LQKENI. Trimming stripped 8 bases from V and 5 bases from J, with 18 bases between. The CDR3 extends over 15 amino acids. The chain's CDR3 is CASLAVLSETGELFF. Written as DNA, the CDR3 is TGTGCCAGCCTGGCAGTCCTCTCGGAGACCGGGGAGCTGTTTTTT.

The rearrangement links TRBV10-1 to TRBJ2-3; the match to TRBD2 covers 12 bases. CDR3 length: 18 amino acids. J gave up 5 bases and V 5 bases, and 14 bases lay outside the gene matches. Per the germline V gene, CDR1 is WNHNN and CDR2 is SYGVQD (reference sequence). CDR3 residues: CASSPPGTSGLRRDTQYF. The CDR3 DNA sequence: TGCGCCAGCAGTCCCCCCGGGACTAGCGGGCTACGGAGAGATACGCAGTATTTT.

J is TRBJ2-5 and V is TRBV7-2, with a weak D call TRBD1 (5 bases). The J call may be in error: the DNA end matches TRBJ2-7 better. Per the germline V gene, CDR1 is SGHTA and CDR2 is FQGNSA. The CDR3 has 15 residues. The CDR3, as DNA: TGTGCCAGCAGCTTAGACCTCAGGGTTTCCTACGAGCAGTACTTC. Translation: CASSLDLRVSYEQYF.

This clone has just a few counts. This CDR3 is CASSLGDLGTGELFF. The CDR3 nucleotides read TGCGCCAGCAGCTTGGGGGATTTGGGCACCGGGGAGCTGTTTTTT. The chain carries TRBV5-1 and TRBJ2-2; D is unclear. This CDR3 region has 15 residues. Germline CDR1 is SGHRS and CDR2 is YFSETQ. Deletions cut 0 bases from V and 4 bases from J, with 10 bases between.

The chain joins TRBV6-6 to TRBJ1-6; 10 bases fit TRBD1. V dropped 4 bases and J dropped 10; count of bases not matched to a gene: 10. The germline gives CDR1 MNHNY, CDR2 SVGAGI (reference sequence). This CDR3 region has 16 residues. CDR3 in amino acids: CASSFMTGGGNSPLHF. CDR3 DNA: TGTGCCAGCAGTTTCATGACAGGGGGCGGTAACTCACCCCTCCACTTT.

Written as DNA, the CDR3 is TGTGCCTGGGGGACTTCCCCCCTCTACGAGCAGTACTTC. It yields the protein CAWGTSPLYEQYF. The chain couples TRBV30 to TRBJ2-7; D is possibly TRBD2 (6 bases). CDR1 and CDR2 (germline): GTSNPN, SVGIG (reference sequence). This CDR3 region has 13 residues. V shed 5 bases and J shed 3 bases, with 14 bases lying between them.

This clone was picked up a small number of times. The chain has TRBV27 and TRBJ2-5, with TRBD2 matching 11 bases. The germline CDR1 and CDR2 sequences are MNHEY and SMNVEV (reference sequence). The CDR3 length is 16 residues. After removal of 1 base from V and 5 bases from J, the junction contained 6 bases not matched to a gene. The CDR3 loop reads CASSLFPSGRTETQYF. In DNA, the CDR3 is TGTGCCAGCAGTTTATTCCCTAGCGGGAGGACGGAGACCCAGTACTTC.